This TCR beta chain was identified in a study of blood T cell repertoires in COVID-19. Overall study: There were acute and convalescent COVID-19 samples, and they came from the United States, Italy and Spain. PBMCs, B-cell-depleted T cells, or T cells were the source of the cDNA or gDNA that made up the material.

Cohort placement rested on clinical history that participants reported themselves. The data were produced by immunoSEQ multiplex PCR, yet TCRdb's version contains in-frame clones alone and is incomplete. The table has more than 100,000 clones, approximately 79% seen once. The CDR3 sequence is 13 residues long. Trimming took 2 bases from V and 8 from J; bases not matched to a gene: 4. Germline assignment: CDR1 MNHEY and CDR2 SVGAGI. The specimen sequenced was PBMCs or T cells enriched from blood (not recorded which). The sequence came from a man between 40 and 49 years old with acute COVID-19. V usage is TRBV6-5 and J usage is TRBJ2-7, with 9 nucleotides matching TRBD1. The DNA of the CDR3 is TGTGCCAGCAGTTACCCGGACAGGGGTAAGCAGTACTTC. Translated: CASSYPDRGKQYF.